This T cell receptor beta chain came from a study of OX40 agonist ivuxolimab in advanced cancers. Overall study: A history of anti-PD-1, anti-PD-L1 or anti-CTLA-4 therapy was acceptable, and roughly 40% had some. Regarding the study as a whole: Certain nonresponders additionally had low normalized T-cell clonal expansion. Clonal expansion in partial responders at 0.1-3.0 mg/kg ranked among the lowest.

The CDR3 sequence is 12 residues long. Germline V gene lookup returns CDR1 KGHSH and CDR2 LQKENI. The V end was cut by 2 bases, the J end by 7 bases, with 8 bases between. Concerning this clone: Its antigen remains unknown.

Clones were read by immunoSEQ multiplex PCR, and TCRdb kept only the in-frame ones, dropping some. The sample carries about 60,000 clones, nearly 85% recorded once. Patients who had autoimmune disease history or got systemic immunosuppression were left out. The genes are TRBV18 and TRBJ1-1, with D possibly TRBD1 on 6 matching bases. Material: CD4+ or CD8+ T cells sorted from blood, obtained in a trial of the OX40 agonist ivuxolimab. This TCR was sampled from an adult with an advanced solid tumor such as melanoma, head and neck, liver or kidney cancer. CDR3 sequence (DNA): TGTGCCAGCTCACCATTGGACAGTGAAGCTTTCTTT. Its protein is CASSPLDSEAFF.